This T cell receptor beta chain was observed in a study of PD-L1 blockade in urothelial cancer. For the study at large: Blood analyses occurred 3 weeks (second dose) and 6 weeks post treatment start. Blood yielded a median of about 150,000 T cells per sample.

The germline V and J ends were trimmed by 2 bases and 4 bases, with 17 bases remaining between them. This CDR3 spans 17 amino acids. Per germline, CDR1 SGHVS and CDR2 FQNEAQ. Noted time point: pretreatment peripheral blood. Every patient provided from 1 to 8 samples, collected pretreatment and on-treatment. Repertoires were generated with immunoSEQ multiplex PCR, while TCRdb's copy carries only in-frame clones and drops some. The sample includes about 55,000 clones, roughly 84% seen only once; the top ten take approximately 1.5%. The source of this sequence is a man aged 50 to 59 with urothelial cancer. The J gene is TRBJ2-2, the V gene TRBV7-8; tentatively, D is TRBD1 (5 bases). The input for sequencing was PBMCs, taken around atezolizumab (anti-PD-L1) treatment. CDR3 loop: CASSLIGFTGLTGELFF. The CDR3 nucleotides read TGTGCCAGCAGCTTAATCGGTTTCACAGGTCTCACCGGGGAGCTGTTTTTT.